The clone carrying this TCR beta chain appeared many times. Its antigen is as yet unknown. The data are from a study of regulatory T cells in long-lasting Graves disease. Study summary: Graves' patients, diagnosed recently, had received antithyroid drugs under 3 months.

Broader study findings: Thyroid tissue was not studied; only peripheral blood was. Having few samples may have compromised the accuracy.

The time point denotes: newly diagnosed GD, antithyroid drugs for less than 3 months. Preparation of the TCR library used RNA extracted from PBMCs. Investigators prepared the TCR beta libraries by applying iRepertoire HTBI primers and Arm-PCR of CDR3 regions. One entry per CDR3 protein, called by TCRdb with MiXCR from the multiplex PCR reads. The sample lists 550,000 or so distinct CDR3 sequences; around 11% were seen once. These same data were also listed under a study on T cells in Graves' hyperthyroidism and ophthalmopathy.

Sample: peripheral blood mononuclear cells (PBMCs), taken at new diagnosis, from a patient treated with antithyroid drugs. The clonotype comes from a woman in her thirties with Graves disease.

CDR3 bases: TGTGCCAGCAGCGGAGGGGCTGAAGAGACCCAGTACTTC. Translated, it gives CASSGGAEETQYF. The chain joins TRBV28 to TRBJ2-5; a possible D gene is TRBD2 (6 bases). V lost 6 bases, J lost 3 bases, and 11 bases lay in between. Germline CDR1 is MDHEN and CDR2 is SYDVKM. The CDR3 spans 13 residues.